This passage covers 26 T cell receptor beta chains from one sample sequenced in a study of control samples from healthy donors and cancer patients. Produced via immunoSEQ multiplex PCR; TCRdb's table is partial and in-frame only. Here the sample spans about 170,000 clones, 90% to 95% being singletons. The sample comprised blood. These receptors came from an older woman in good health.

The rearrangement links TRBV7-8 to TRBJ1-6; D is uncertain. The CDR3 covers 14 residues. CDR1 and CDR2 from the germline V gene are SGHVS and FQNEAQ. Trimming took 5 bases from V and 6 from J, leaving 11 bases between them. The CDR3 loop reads CASSIRERNSPLHF. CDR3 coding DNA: TGTGCCAGCAGCATCCGGGAGCGTAATTCACCCCTCCACTTT.

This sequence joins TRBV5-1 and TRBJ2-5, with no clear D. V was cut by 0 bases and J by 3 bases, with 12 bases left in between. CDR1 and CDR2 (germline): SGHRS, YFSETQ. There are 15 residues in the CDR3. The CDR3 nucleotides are TGCGCCAGCAGCTTGGGACAAGTCTTGGAAGAGACCCAGTACTTC. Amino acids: CASSLGQVLEETQYF.

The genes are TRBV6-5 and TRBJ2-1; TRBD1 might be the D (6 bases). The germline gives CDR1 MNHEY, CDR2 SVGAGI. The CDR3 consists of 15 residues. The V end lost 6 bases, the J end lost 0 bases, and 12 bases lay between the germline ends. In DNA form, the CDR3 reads TGTGCCAGCAGGAGGGGGTTTTTCTCCTACAATGAGCAGTTCTTC. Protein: CASRRGFFSYNEQFF.

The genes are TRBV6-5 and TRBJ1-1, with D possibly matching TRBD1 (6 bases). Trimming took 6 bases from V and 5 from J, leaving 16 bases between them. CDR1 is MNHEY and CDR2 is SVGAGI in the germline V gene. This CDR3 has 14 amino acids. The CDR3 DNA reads TGTGCCAGCAGAGAGTGGGGGCAGGAAACTGAAGCTTTCTTT. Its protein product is CASREWGQETEAFF.

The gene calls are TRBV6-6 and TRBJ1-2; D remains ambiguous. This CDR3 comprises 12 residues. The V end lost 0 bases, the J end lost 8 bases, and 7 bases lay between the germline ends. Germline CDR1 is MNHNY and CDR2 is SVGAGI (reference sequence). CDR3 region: CASSYSGVGYTF. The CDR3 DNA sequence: TGTGCCAGCAGTTACTCCGGGGTAGGCTACACCTTC.

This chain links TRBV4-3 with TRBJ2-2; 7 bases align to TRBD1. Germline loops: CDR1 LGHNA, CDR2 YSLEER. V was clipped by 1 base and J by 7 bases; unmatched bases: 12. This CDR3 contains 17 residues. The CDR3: CASSQARQGLVDGELFF. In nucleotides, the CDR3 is TGCGCCAGCAGCCAAGCACGACAGGGTTTAGTAGACGGGGAGCTGTTTTTT.

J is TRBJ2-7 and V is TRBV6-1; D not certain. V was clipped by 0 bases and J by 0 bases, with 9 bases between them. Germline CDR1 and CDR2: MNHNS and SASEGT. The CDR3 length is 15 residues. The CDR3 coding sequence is TGTGCCAGCAGTGAAGCGCGGACCGGCTCCTACGAGCAGTACTTC. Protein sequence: CASSEARTGSYEQYF.

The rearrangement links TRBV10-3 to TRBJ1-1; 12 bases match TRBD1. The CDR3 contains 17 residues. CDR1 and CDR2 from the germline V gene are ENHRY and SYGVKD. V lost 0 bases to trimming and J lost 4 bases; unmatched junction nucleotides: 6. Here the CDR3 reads CAISESGTGGGGTEAFF. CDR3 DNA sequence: TGTGCCATCAGTGAGTCAGGGACAGGGGGCGGGGGCACTGAAGCTTTCTTT.

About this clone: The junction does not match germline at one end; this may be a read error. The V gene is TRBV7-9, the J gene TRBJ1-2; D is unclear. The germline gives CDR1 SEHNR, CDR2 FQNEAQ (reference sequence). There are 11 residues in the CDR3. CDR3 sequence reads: CAGSTLRGYTF. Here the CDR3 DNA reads TGTGCCGGCAGCACACTACGAGGCTACACCTTC.

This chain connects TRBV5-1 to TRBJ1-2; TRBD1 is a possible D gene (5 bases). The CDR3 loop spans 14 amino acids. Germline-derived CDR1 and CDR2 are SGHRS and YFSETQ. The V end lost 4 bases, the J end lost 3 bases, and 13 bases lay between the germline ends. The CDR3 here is CASSGGGADYGYTF. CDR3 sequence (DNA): TGCGCCAGCAGCGGAGGCGGGGCGGACTATGGCTACACCTTC.

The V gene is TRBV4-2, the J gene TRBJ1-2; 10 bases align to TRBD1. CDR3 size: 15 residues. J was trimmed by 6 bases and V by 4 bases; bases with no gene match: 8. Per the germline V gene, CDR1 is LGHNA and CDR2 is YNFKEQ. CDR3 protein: CASSPPDRGFHGYTF. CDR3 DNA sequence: TGTGCCAGCAGCCCCCCGGACAGGGGGTTTCATGGCTACACCTTC.

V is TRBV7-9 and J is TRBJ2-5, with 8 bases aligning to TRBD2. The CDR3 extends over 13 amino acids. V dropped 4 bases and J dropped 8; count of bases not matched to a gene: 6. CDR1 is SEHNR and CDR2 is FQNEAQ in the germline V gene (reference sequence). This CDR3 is CASSSGLARTQYF. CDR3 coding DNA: TGTGCCAGCAGCTCCGGACTAGCCCGCACCCAGTACTTC.

The CDR3 DNA is TGTGCCTCAAGACGCCCGGGACTTAACACCGGGGAGCTGTTTTTT. Translated, it gives CASRRPGLNTGELFF. The chain is built from TRBV3-1 (or the pseudogene TRBV3-2) and TRBJ2-2; TRBD2 might be the D (6 bases). V was shortened by 11 bases and J by 2 bases, with 18 bases between the two germline ends. There are 15 residues in the CDR3. From germline, CDR1 is LGHDT and CDR2 YNNKEL (reference sequence).

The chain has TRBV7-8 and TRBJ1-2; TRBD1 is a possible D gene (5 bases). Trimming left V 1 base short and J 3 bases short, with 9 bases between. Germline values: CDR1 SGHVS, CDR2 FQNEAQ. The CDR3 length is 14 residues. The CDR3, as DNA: TGTGCCAGCAGCTTAGTAGGGGATGACTATGGCTACACCTTC. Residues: CASSLVGDDYGYTF.

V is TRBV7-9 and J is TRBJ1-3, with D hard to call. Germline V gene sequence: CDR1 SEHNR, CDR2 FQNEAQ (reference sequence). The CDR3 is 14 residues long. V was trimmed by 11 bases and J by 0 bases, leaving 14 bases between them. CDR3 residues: CASSSQGSGNTIYF. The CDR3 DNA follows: TGTGCCTCCAGCAGTCAAGGCTCTGGAAACACCATATATTTT.

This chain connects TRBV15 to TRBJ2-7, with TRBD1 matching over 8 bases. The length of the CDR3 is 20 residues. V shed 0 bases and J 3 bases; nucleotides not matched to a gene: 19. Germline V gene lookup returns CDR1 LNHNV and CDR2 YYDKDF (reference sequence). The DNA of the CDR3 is TGTGCCACCAGCAGAGATCCCATCTCTGTATTATCACAGGGGGACTACGAGCAGTACTTC. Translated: CATSRDPISVLSQGDYEQYF. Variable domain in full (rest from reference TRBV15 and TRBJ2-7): DAMVIQNPRYQVTQFGKPVTLSCSQTLNHNVMYWYQQKSSQAPKLLFHYYDKDFNNEADTPDNFQSRRPNTSFCFLDIRSPGLGDTAMYLCATSRDPISVLSQGDYEQYFGPGTRLTVT.

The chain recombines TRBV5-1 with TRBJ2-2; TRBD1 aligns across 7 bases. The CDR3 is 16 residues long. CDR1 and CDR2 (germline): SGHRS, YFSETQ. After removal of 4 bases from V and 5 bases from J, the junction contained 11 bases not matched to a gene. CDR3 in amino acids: CASSRGQDWSTGELFF. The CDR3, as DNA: TGCGCCAGCAGCCGCGGACAGGATTGGTCTACCGGGGAGCTGTTTTTT.

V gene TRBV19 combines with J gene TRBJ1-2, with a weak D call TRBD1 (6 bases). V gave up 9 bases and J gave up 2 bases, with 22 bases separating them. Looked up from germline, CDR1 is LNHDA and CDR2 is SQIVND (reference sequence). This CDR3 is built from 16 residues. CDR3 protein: CASRRLQRQENYGYTF. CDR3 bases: TGTGCCAGCCGAAGACTACAAAGACAGGAAAACTATGGCTACACCTTC.

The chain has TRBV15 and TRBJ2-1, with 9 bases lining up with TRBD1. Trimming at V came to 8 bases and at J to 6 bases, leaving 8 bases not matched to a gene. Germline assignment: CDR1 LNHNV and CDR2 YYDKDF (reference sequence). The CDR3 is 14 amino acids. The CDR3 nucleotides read TGTGCCACCGAGGCCGGGACAGGGAGCAATGAGCAGTTCTTC. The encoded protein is CATEAGTGSNEQFF.

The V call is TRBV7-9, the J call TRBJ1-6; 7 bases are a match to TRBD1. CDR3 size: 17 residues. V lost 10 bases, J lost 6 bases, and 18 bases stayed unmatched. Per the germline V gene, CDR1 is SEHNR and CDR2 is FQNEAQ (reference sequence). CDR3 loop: CATEPPAKTGINSPLHF. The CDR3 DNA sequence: TGTGCCACCGAGCCCCCGGCTAAGACAGGGATTAATTCACCCCTCCACTTT.

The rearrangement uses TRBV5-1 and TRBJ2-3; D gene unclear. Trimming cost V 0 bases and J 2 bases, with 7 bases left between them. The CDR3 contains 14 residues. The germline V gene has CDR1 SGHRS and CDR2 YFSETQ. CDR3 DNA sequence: TGCGCCAGCAGCTTGGCTCTGAACACAGATACGCAGTATTTT. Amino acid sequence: CASSLALNTDTQYF.

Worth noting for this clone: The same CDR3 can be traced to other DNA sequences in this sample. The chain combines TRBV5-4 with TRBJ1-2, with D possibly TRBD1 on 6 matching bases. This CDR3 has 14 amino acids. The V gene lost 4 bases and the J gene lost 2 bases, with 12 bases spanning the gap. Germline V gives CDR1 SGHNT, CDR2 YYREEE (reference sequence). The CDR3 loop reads CASSLGGANYGYTF. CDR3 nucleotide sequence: TGTGCCAGCAGCCTAGGGGGAGCGAACTATGGCTACACCTTC.

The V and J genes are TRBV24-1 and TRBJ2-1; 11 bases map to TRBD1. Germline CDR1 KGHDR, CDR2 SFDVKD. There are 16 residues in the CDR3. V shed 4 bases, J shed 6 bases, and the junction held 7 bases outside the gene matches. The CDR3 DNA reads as TGTGCCACCAGTGACCGTGGACAGGGGGCTGGCAATGAGCAGTTCTTC. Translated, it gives CATSDRGQGAGNEQFF.

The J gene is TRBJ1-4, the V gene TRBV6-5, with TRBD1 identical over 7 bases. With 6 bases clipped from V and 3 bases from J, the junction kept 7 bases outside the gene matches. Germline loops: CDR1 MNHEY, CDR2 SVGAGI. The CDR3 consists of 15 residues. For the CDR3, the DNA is TGTGCCAGCAGCCAAGGGACAGTCGCTAATGAAAAACTGTTTTTT. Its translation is CASSQGTVANEKLFF.

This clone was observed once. As DNA, the CDR3 is TGTGCCAGTAGTATGGCCAGTGCCAACTCCTACGAGCAGTACTTC. Amino acid sequence: CASSMASANSYEQYF. The chain employs TRBV19 and TRBJ2-7; D uncertain. The CDR3 is made up of 15 amino acids. The germline CDR1 and CDR2 sequences are LNHDA and SQIVND (reference sequence). V lost 3 bases to trimming and J lost 0 bases, with 12 bases between them.

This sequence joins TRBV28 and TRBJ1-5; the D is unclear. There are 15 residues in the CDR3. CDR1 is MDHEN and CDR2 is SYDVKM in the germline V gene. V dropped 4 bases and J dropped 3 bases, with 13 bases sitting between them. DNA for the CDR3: TGTGCCAGCAGTTCTCACAGTGGGTTCAATCAGCCCCAGCATTTT. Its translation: CASSSHSGFNQPQHF.